The source of this TCR beta chain is a study of T cells in Graves' hyperthyroidism and ophthalmopathy. Overall study findings and caveats: Most thyroid clonotypes that were expanded above 0.001 also turned up in blood.

It was uncontrolled infection, other autoimmune disease, pregnancy or lactation that excluded patients. Diagnoses were made from clinical symptoms, serum measures (thyroxine and TRAb), thyroid ultrasound and orbital computed tomography. RNA transcripts were the template for amplifying TCR beta CDR3 regions. First-round RT-PCR with HTBI primers amplified the TCR CDR3 region. MiXCR, run by TCRdb on the multiplex PCR reads, gives a single entry per CDR3 protein. Of roughly 660,000 distinct CDR3 sequences listed, around 16% are singletons. This clonotype was counted many times. Its antigen remains unidentified. Material for sequencing was blood. The origin of this receptor is a man aged 45-60 years with Graves' hyperthyroidism.

This CDR3 is CASRGGRGSYEQYF. The CDR3 DNA follows: TGTGCCAGCAGGGGCGGGCGGGGCTCCTACGAGCAGTACTTC. The rearrangement joins TRBV2 to TRBJ2-7, with D possibly TRBD2 on 6 matching bases. There are 14 residues in the CDR3. Germline CDR1 reads SNHLY; CDR2 reads FYNNEI. V dropped 6 bases and J dropped 0 bases, with 12 bases sitting between them. The full variable domain, in which reference TRBV2 and TRBJ2-7 provide the parts outside the CDR3, is EPEVTQTPSHQVTQMGQEVILRCVPISNHLYFYWYRQILGQKVEFLVSFYNNEISEKSEIFDDQFSVERPDGSNFTLKIRSTKLEDSAMYFCASRGGRGSYEQYFGPGTRLTVT.